This passage covers 4 T cell receptor beta chains from one sample sequenced in a study of CD8+CD57+ T cells in acquired aplastic anemia. CDR3 and TCR beta VDJ profiling relied on a genomic DNA template. TCRdb analysed the reads with MiXCR anew, one entry per CDR3 protein. In the table there are 450,000 to 550,000 distinct CDR3 sequences, less than 35% of which are singletons. CD8+CD57+ cell expansion, shown by flow cytometry, had occurred in the patients selected for sequencing. Sample: sorted CD4+, CD8+, or CD8+CD57+ T cells (not recorded which) from PBMCs. All receptors derive from a human donor with aplastic anemia.

This clonotype was detected ten times or more. This chain joins TRBV15 and TRBJ2-1, with D maybe TRBD2 (6 bases). Between the trimmed V and J ends, which lost 0 bases and 7 bases, there was a span of 16 bases. The CDR3 contains 16 residues. Germline CDR1 is LNHNV and CDR2 is YYDKDF (reference sequence). The CDR3 DNA follows: TGTGCCACCAGCAGAGAGGGCGGGATAGTCGTAAATGAGCAGTTCTTC. Protein product: CATSREGGIVVNEQFF. Full variable domain (outside the CDR3, taken from reference TRBV15 and TRBJ2-1): DAMVIQNPRYQVTQFGKPVTLSCSQTLNHNVMYWYQQKSSQAPKLLFHYYDKDFNNEADTPDNFQSRRPNTSFCFLDIRSPGLGDTAMYLCATSREGGIVVNEQFFGPGTRLTVL.

The J gene is TRBJ1-1, the V gene TRBV6-5; unclear D gene. The ends were cut back, 2 bases at V and 3 bases at J, with 7 bases in the middle. This CDR3 is built from 13 residues. The germline V gene encodes CDR1 MNHEY and CDR2 SVGAGI. CDR3 in amino acids: CASSYQEDTEAFF. CDR3 DNA: TGTGCCAGCAGTTACCAGGAGGACACTGAAGCTTTCTTT.

This clonotype was seen a few times. This chain uses TRBV6-1 with TRBJ2-5; 9 bases align to TRBD1. CDR1 is MNHNS, CDR2 SASEGT, per germline. The CDR3 has 17 residues. The V and J ends lost 0 bases and 1 base, in that order; junction bases with no gene match: 6. The CDR3 sequence is CASSEARQGGIQETQYF. The CDR3 coding sequence is TGTGCCAGCAGTGAAGCGCGACAGGGGGGAATCCAAGAGACCCAGTACTTC.

This sequence joins TRBV15 and TRBJ1-5, with D unclear. Trimming removed 1 base at V and 0 bases at J, with 4 bases between. The CDR3 has 14 residues. CDR1 and CDR2 from the germline V gene are LNHNV and YYDKDF (reference sequence). The CDR3 loop reads CATSRAPSNQPQHF. The CDR3 nucleotides read TGTGCCACCAGCAGAGCTCCTAGCAATCAGCCCCAGCATTTT.